Detailed here is one T cell receptor (beta chain). Assay: immunoSEQ multiplex PCR; the TCRdb copy retains only in-frame clones and omits some. The profile shows 210,000 or so clones, 75% to 90% of them singletons. This record comes from a study of blood T cell repertoires in COVID-19. Trimming stripped 2 bases from V and 2 bases from J, with 7 bases between. This CDR3 has 14 amino acids. Looked up from germline, CDR1 is MDHEN and CDR2 is SYDVKM. Material for sequencing was peripheral blood. The receptor was isolated from a man aged 35-49 years with acute or convalescent COVID-19. V is TRBV28 and J is TRBJ1-3; D remains unclear. CDR3 sequence (DNA): TGTGCCAGCAGTTTACTCAGTCCTGGAAACACCATATATTTT. Residues: CASSLLSPGNTIYF.